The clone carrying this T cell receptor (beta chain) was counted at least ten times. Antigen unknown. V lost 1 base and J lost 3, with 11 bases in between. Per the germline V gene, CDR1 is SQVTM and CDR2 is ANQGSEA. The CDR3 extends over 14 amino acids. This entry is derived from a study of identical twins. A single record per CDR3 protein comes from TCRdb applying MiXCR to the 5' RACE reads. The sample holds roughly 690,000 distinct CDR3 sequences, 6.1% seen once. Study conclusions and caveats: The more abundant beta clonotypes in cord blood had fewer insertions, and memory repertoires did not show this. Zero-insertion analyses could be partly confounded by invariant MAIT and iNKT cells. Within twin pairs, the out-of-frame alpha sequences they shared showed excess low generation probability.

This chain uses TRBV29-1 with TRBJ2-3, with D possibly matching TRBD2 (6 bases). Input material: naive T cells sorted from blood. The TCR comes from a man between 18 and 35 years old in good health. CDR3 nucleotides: TGCAGCGTTGAAGTAGGCCTAGCGACAGATACGCAGTATTTT. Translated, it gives CSVEVGLATDTQYF.